The 30 T cell receptor beta chains below all came from one sample that was sequenced in a study of cytomegalovirus exposure and HLA in healthy donors (dated by TCRdb to the late 2010s). Receptors were amplified or captured by the immunoSEQ multiplex PCR assay. For the multiplex PCR, a mixture combining 60 forward primers for TCR Vbeta segments and 13 reverse primers for TCR Jbeta segments was used. TCRdb obtained this table from immuneACCESS and retained in-frame rearrangements with V and J assigned. These tables miss some clones; where compared with another copy, unresolved V genes account for less than half of the shortfall, and the remainder is unexplained. This sample holds fewer than 200,000 clones; 80% were observed only once. The ten largest clones take up 0.6% to 0.7% of the sample. The sequencing sample was made of PBMCs. The origin of the receptors is a boy younger than 18 in good health and CMV-seronegative.

The chain joins TRBV5-4 to TRBJ1-2; weak D call: TRBD1 (6 bases). V was cut by 4 bases and J by 7 bases, with 17 bases left in between. Germline assignment: CDR1 SGHNT and CDR2 YYREEE (reference sequence). The CDR3 sequence is 14 residues long. The CDR3 spells CASSNHPQGFGYTF. CDR3 in DNA: TGTGCCAGCAGCAACCACCCACAGGGTTTTGGCTACACCTTC.

The chain is built from TRBV5-1 and TRBJ1-5; 9 nucleotides align to TRBD1. Per the germline V gene, CDR1 is SGHRS and CDR2 is YFSETQ. The CDR3 is 15 amino acids. With 0 bases clipped from V and 5 bases from J, the junction kept 3 bases outside the gene matches. CDR3 sequence reads: CASSLGQGVDQPQHF. Written as DNA, the CDR3 is TGCGCCAGCAGCTTGGGACAGGGGGTTGATCAGCCCCAGCATTTT.

CDR3 amino acids: CASRRETQYF. The CDR3 DNA is TGTGCCAGCAGGAGAGAGACCCAGTACTTC. This chain links TRBV2 with TRBJ2-5, with unresolved D. Germline V gene sequence: CDR1 SNHLY, CDR2 FYNNEI. CDR3 length equals 10 residues. Trimming removed 6 bases from V and 4 bases from J, with 3 bases in between.

The chain joins TRBV7-9 to TRBJ1-1; TRBD1 agrees at 8 bases. This CDR3 comprises 13 residues. V shed 3 bases, J shed 7 bases, and the junction held 4 bases outside the gene matches. Germline V gives CDR1 SEHNR, CDR2 FQNEAQ (reference sequence). CDR3 residues: CASSFTTGGEAFF. CDR3 nucleotides: TGTGCCAGCAGCTTTACTACAGGGGGTGAAGCTTTCTTT.

This clone was counted a few times. The chain joins TRBV28 to TRBJ2-7, with D perhaps matching TRBD2 (5 bases). This CDR3 has 13 amino acids. Germline lookup yields CDR1 MDHEN and CDR2 SYDVKM. V lost 10 bases, J lost 5 bases, and 18 bases lay in between. The CDR3 reads CATLVLDPDEQYF. The DNA of the CDR3 is TGTGCCACCCTAGTACTAGATCCCGACGAGCAGTACTTC.

This clone was detected once. The chain uses TRBV7-3 and TRBJ2-1, with TRBD2 matching 7 bases. Germline loops: CDR1 SGHTA, CDR2 FQGTGA. The CDR3 is made up of 15 amino acids. Trimming took 5 bases from V and 0 from J; bases not matched to a gene: 4. CDR3 amino acids: CASSQIAGSYNEQFF. CDR3 bases: TGTGCCAGCAGCCAGATAGCGGGCTCCTACAATGAGCAGTTCTTC.

The chain carries TRBV4-3 and TRBJ2-5; maybe TRBD1 (6 bases). The assigned J gene may be wrong: the sequence end matches TRBJ2-7 better. The CDR3 extends over 13 amino acids. Germline V lookup: CDR1 LGHNA, CDR2 YSLEER. This chain's CDR3 is CASSQDRGYEQYF. The DNA for the CDR3 is TGCGCCAGCAGCCAAGATAGGGGGTACGAGCAGTACTTC.

V is TRBV19 and J is TRBJ1-6; the D gene is possibly TRBD1 (6 bases). The germline V gene encodes CDR1 LNHDA and CDR2 SQIVND (reference sequence). This CDR3 has 15 residues. The ends were cut back, 2 bases at V and 10 bases at J, with 15 bases in the middle. CDR3 sequence reads: CASSIIGERGSPLHF. The DNA of the CDR3 is TGTGCCAGTAGTATAATTGGGGAAAGGGGGTCACCCCTCCACTTT. Full variable domain (remainder filled in from reference TRBV19 and TRBJ1-6): DGGITQSPKYLFRKEGQNVTLSCEQNLNHDAMYWYRQDPGQGLRLIYYSQIVNDFQKGDIAEGYSVSREKKESFPLTVTSAQKNPTAFYLCASSIIGERGSPLHFGNGTRLTVT.

The chain employs TRBV19 and TRBJ1-5, with D uncertain. The CDR3 is 19 residues long. Trimming took off 1 base at V and 0 bases at J, with 19 bases between the two ends. From germline, CDR1 is LNHDA and CDR2 SQIVND (reference sequence). As DNA, the CDR3 is TGTGCCAGTAGTATAGGGCCCTCATTCACTAGATATAGCAATCAGCCCCAGCATTTT. Its protein product is CASSIGPSFTRYSNQPQHF.

The rearrangement links TRBV2 to TRBJ1-1; D is perhaps TRBD1 (6 bases). The CDR3 spans 17 residues. Germline CDR1 SNHLY, CDR2 FYNNEI. The ends were cut back, 6 bases at V and 1 base at J, with 21 bases in the middle. The chain's CDR3 is CASRDPRDTRGNTEAFF. The CDR3 DNA sequence: TGTGCCAGCAGAGACCCCCGGGACACCCGGGGGAACACTGAAGCTTTCTTT.

The chain couples TRBV9 to TRBJ1-6; 9 positions match TRBD1. Germline CDR1 and CDR2: SGDLS and YYNGEE. The CDR3 is 20 residues long. J lost 5 bases, V lost 0 bases, and 15 bases had no gene match. The CDR3 DNA reads as TGTGCCAGCAGCGTAGACCCCGTCGGACAGGGGAATCACCATAATTCACCCCTCCACTTT. Translating it yields CASSVDPVGQGNHHNSPLHF.

The rearrangement joins TRBV30 to TRBJ1-2; tentative D call: TRBD1 (6 bases). Germline values: CDR1 GTSNPN, CDR2 SVGIG (reference sequence). CDR3 length: 12 amino acids. V shed 0 bases and J shed 8 bases, with 10 bases lying between them. CDR3 nucleotide sequence: TGTGCCTGGAGTGTCCACAGGGACGGCTACACCTTC. Its protein product is CAWSVHRDGYTF.

This chain links TRBV5-4 with TRBJ2-5; maybe TRBD2 (6 bases). V was shortened by 5 bases and J by 3 bases, with 17 bases between the two germline ends. CDR3 size: 15 residues. CDR1 is SGHNT, CDR2 YYREEE, per germline (reference sequence). The CDR3 coding sequence is TGTGCCAGCAGTATGCCGGGACTCCAGGAAGAGACCCAGTACTTC. Amino acid sequence: CASSMPGLQEETQYF.

The chain links TRBV19 to TRBJ2-7; 14 bases are shared with TRBD2. Germline V gene sequence: CDR1 LNHDA, CDR2 SQIVND (reference sequence). J was trimmed by 4 bases and V by 5 bases; bases with no gene match: 4. CDR3 length: 15 residues. CDR3 DNA: TGTGCCAGTAGTCCACGACTAGCGGGAGGGTACGAGCAGTACTTC. It yields the protein CASSPRLAGGYEQYF.

Here the CDR3 reads CASSPGDRGPLNTEAFF. The CDR3 DNA sequence: TGTGCCAGCAGCCCCGGGGACAGGGGGCCCCTGAACACTGAAGCTTTCTTT. This chain uses TRBV5-4 with TRBJ1-1, with TRBD1 matching over 12 bases. CDR1 is SGHNT, CDR2 YYREEE, per germline (reference sequence). V gave up 4 bases and J gave up 0 bases; unmatched junction bases: 7. The CDR3 is 17 residues long.

J is TRBJ2-2 and V is TRBV12-5, with TRBD1 identical over 7 bases. J was trimmed by 3 bases and V by 4 bases; bases with no gene match: 17. The length of the CDR3 is 19 residues. In germline, CDR1 is LGHNT, CDR2 FRNRAP. The CDR3 coding sequence is TGTGCTAGTGGTTGGCTAACAGGGGCCGCTAAGGGGGACACCGGGGAGCTGTTTTTT. This translates into CASGWLTGAAKGDTGELFF.

On this clone: A junction end diverges from the germline sequence, so it may reflect a read error. The CDR3 reads CASSLSAHGELFF. The CDR3 DNA reads as TGTGCTAGCAGTTTAAGTGCGCACGGGGAGCTGTTTTTT. The J gene is TRBJ2-2, the V gene TRBV7-7; the D is unclear. Germline V gene lookup returns CDR1 SSHAT and CDR2 FNYEAQ (reference sequence). This CDR3 has 13 amino acids.

The J gene is TRBJ1-1, the V gene TRBV5-6; D not certain. The CDR3 consists of 14 residues. Between the trimmed V and J ends, which lost 3 bases and 1 base, there was a span of 10 bases. Germline-derived CDR1 and CDR2 are SGHDT and YYEEEE. The CDR3 here is CASSSTPKNTEAFF. The DNA of the CDR3 is TGTGCCAGCAGCTCAACACCGAAGAACACTGAAGCTTTCTTT.

This clone was seen a single time. J is TRBJ2-1 and V is TRBV5-4; 8 bases fit TRBD2. CDR1 is SGHNT, CDR2 YYREEE, per germline (reference sequence). The CDR3 runs to 16 residues. V lost 6 bases, J lost 6 bases, and 14 bases stayed unmatched. This CDR3 is CASNNLGTSRSNEQFF. As DNA, the CDR3 is TGTGCCAGCAACAACCTCGGGACTAGTCGGTCCAATGAGCAGTTCTTC.

The chain uses TRBV4-2 and TRBJ2-2, with D maybe TRBD1 (6 bases). Germline lookup yields CDR1 LGHNA and CDR2 YNFKEQ. The CDR3 length is 18 residues. Trimming cost V 2 bases and J 1 base, with 17 bases left between them. CDR3 in amino acids: CASSQNWVDRWNTGELFF. CDR3 in DNA: TGTGCCAGCAGCCAAAACTGGGTTGACAGGTGGAACACCGGGGAGCTGTTTTTT.

The V and J genes are TRBV6-4 and TRBJ2-1, with 10 bases that match TRBD2. Germline V gives CDR1 MRHNA, CDR2 SNTAGT. The J segment lost 9 bases and the V segment lost 6 bases, leaving 14 bases of the junction unmatched. The CDR3 extends over 16 amino acids. The CDR3 loop is CASSPGASGRRGEQFF. The CDR3 DNA follows: TGTGCCAGCAGCCCCGGTGCTAGCGGGAGACGCGGTGAGCAGTTCTTC.

The J gene is TRBJ2-7, the V gene TRBV14; D is perhaps TRBD1 (5 bases). The V gene's germline CDR1 is SGHDN and CDR2 FVKESK. This CDR3 comprises 15 residues. The V gene lost 4 bases and the J gene lost 0 bases, with 13 bases spanning the gap. In DNA form, the CDR3 reads TGTGCCAGCAGCCGCGGAAGGGGCAGCTCCTACGAGCAGTACTTC. It is translated as CASSRGRGSSYEQYF.

This chain joins TRBV5-6 and TRBJ2-7, with 9 bases matching TRBD1. The CDR3 extends over 17 amino acids. Per the germline V gene, CDR1 is SGHDT and CDR2 is YYEEEE. J gave up 6 bases and V 4 bases, and 17 bases lay outside the gene matches. The CDR3 protein is CASSPGQGRGSVLEQYF. CDR3 sequence (DNA): TGTGCCAGCAGCCCGGGACAGGGCAGGGGATCCGTCCTCGAGCAGTACTTC.

V and J are TRBV4-3 and TRBJ1-5; 8 nucleotides line up with TRBD1. Germline CDR1 is LGHNA and CDR2 is YSLEER. The CDR3 is made up of 13 amino acids. The junction had 3 bases not matched to a gene; V was cut back by 4 bases and J by 7 bases. The CDR3: CASSRGQDQPQHF. The DNA of the CDR3 is TGCGCCAGCAGCCGGGGACAGGACCAGCCCCAGCATTTT.

The rearrangement joins TRBV5-6 to TRBJ2-5; 11 bases line up with TRBD2. J gave up 5 bases and V 3 bases, and 12 bases lay outside the gene matches. Germline loops: CDR1 SGHDT, CDR2 YYEEEE. The CDR3 has 17 amino acids. The CDR3 region is CASSSGTSGGLLETQYF. For the CDR3, the DNA is TGTGCCAGCAGCTCCGGGACTAGCGGAGGGTTGCTGGAGACCCAGTACTTC.

V gene TRBV10-3 combines with J gene TRBJ2-2, with 10 bases matching TRBD2. Looked up from germline, CDR1 is ENHRY and CDR2 is SYGVKD. The CDR3 is made up of 17 amino acids. The trim removed 6 bases at V and 2 bases at J, leaving 9 bases unmatched. Written as DNA, the CDR3 is TGTGCCATCAGCGGTTTAGCGGGGGGACTAAACACCGGGGAGCTGTTTTTT. Translating it yields CAISGLAGGLNTGELFF.

The chain employs TRBV5-1 and TRBJ2-2; tentatively, D is TRBD2 (6 bases). Deletions cut 4 bases from V and 0 bases from J, with 7 bases between. CDR3 length: 14 residues. The germline CDR1 and CDR2 sequences are SGHRS and YFSETQ. The CDR3 here is CASSGGTNTGELFF. CDR3 bases: TGCGCCAGCAGCGGGGGGACGAACACCGGGGAGCTGTTTTTT.

This clone was seen ten or more times. The rearrangement uses TRBV7-9 and TRBJ2-7, with TRBD1 matching over 7 bases. The junction had 6 bases not matched to a gene; V was cut back by 3 bases and J by 4 bases. Germline CDR1 reads SEHNR; CDR2 reads FQNEAQ (reference sequence). The CDR3 totals 14 residues. The CDR3 loop is CASSLTGRTYEQYF. The CDR3 region has the DNA TGTGCCAGCAGCTTGACAGGGCGGACATACGAGCAGTACTTC.

In its sample, this clone was seen once. The chain has TRBV10-2 and TRBJ1-2, with D possibly being TRBD1 (6 bases). The CDR3 contains 16 residues. CDR1 and CDR2 from the germline V gene are WSHSY and SAAADI. V shed 3 bases and J shed 2 bases, with 16 bases lying between them. CDR3 region: CASSDRGLGQNYGYTF. Here the CDR3 DNA reads TGCGCCAGCAGTGACCGGGGTCTCGGACAGAACTATGGCTACACCTTC.

The table lists this clone with a count of one. This sequence joins TRBV10-3 and TRBJ1-4; 10 positions match TRBD1. This CDR3 contains 15 residues. Germline CDR1 is ENHRY and CDR2 is SYGVKD. V lost 6 bases to trimming and J lost 8 bases; unmatched junction nucleotides: 9. The CDR3 DNA follows: TGTGCCATCAGACGGACAGGGGGTGAAGGGGAAAAACTGTTTTTT. Its protein is CAIRRTGGEGEKLFF.